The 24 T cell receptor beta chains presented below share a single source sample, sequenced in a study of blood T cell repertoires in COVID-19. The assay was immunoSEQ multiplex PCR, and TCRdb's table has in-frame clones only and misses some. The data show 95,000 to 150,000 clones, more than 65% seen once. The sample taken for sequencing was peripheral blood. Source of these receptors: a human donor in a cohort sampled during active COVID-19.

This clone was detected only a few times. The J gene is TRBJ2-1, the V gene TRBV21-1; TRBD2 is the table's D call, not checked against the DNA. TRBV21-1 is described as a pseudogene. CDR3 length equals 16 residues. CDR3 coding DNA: TGTGCCAGCAGCAAAGTAACTAGCGGGACTTACAATGAGCAGTTCTTC. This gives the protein CASSKVTSGTYNEQFF.

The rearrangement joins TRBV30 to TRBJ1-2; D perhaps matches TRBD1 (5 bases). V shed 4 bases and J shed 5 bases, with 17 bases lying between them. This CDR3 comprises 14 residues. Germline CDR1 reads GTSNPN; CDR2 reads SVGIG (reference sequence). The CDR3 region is CAWTNRGVGYGYTF. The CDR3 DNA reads TGTGCCTGGACCAACCGGGGGGTAGGATATGGCTACACCTTC.

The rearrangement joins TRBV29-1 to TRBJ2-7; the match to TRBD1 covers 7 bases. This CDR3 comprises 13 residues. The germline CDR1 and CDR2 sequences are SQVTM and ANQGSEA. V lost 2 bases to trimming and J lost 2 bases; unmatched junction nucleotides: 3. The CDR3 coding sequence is TGCAGCGTTGAAAGGGACAGAACCTACGAGCAGTACTTC. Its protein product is CSVERDRTYEQYF.

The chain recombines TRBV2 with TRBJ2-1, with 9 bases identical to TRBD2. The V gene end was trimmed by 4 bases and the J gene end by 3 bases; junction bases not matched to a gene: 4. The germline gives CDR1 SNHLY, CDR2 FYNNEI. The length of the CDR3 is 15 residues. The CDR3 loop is CASSASSGVYNEQFF. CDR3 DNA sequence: TGTGCCAGCAGTGCGTCTAGCGGGGTCTACAATGAGCAGTTCTTC.

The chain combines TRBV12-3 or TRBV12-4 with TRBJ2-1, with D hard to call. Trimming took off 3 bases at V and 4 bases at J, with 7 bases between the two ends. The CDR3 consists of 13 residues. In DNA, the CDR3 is TGTGCCAGCAGTTTCTACGGGTACAATGAGCAGTTCTTC. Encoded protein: CASSFYGYNEQFF.

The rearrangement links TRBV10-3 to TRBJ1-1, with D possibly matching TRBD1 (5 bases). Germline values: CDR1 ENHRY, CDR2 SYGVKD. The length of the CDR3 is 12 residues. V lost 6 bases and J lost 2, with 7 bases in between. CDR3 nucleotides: TGTGCCATCAGGGGGGGAAACACTGAAGCTTTCTTT. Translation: CAIRGGNTEAFF.

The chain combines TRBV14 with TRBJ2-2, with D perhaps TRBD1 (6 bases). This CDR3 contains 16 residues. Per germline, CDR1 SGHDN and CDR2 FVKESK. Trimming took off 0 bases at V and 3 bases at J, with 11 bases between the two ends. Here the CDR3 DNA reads TGTGCCAGCAGCCAAGAGGGGGCTCAGCACACCGGGGAGCTGTTTTTT. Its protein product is CASSQEGAQHTGELFF.

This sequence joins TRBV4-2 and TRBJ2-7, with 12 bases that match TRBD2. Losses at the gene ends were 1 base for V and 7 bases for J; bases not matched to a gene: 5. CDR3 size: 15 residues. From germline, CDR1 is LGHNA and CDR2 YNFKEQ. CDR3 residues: CASSQAGTSGQEQYF. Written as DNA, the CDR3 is TGTGCCAGCAGCCAAGCCGGGACTAGCGGGCAAGAGCAGTACTTC.

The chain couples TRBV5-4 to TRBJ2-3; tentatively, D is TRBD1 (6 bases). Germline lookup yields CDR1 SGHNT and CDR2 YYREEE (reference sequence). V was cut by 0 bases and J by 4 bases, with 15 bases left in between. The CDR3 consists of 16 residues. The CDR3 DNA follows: TGTGCCAGCAGCTTGGATGTGGGGGCTCGGGCAGATACGCAGTATTTT. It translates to CASSLDVGARADTQYF.

CDR3 loop: CASSLDAGGNTGELFF. The CDR3 nucleotides read TGTGCCAGCAGCTTGGATGCGGGGGGGAACACCGGGGAGCTGTTTTTT. V is TRBV5-4 and J is TRBJ2-2; 8 bases fit TRBD2. This CDR3 is built from 16 residues. Germline values: CDR1 SGHNT, CDR2 YYREEE (reference sequence). V shed 0 bases and J 1 base; nucleotides not matched to a gene: 2.

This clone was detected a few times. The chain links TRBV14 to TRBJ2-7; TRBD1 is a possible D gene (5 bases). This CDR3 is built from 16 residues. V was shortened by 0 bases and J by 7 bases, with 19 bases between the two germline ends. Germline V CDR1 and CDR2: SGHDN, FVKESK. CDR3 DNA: TGTGCCAGCAGCCAAGATGCGAGACAGCCCTCCTGGGAGCAGTACTTC. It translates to CASSQDARQPSWEQYF.

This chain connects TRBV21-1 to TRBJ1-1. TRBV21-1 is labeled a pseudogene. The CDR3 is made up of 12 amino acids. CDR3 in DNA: TGTGCCAGCAGCCCTAGGAGCACTGAAGCTTTCTTT. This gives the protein CASSPRSTEAFF.

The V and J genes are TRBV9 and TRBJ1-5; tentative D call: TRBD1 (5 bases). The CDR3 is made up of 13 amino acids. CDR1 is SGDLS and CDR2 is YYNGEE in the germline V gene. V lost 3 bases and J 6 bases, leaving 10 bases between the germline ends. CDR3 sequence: CASSEGGAQPQHF. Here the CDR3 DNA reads TGTGCCAGCAGCGAGGGAGGGGCTCAGCCCCAGCATTTT.

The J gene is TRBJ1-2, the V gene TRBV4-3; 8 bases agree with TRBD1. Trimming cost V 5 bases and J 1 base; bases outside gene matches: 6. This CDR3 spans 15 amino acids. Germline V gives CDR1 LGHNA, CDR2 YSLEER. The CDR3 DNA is TGCGCCAGCAGCTCGACAGGGGCCGATAACTATGGCTACACCTTC. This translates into CASSSTGADNYGYTF.

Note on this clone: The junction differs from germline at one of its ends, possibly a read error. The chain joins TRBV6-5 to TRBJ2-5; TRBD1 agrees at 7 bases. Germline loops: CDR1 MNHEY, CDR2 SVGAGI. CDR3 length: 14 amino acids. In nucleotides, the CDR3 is TGTGCCAGCAGCCGTGGACAGGACCAGGAGACCCAGTACTTC. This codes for CASSRGQDQETQYF.

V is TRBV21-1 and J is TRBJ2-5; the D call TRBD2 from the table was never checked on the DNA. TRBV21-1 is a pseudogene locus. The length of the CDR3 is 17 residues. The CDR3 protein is CASSKAFSPLSPETQYF. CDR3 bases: TGTGCCAGCAGCAAAGCTTTTAGCCCCCTAAGCCCTGAGACCCAGTACTTC.

CDR3 coding DNA: TGCGCCAGCAGCCGGAACGTAGCGGGCTCCTTGGGGGGGGAGCTGTTTTTT. This sequence encodes CASSRNVAGSLGGELFF. This chain uses TRBV4-3 with TRBJ2-2, with 7 bases that match TRBD2. This CDR3 region has 17 residues. V shed 4 bases, J shed 8 bases, and the junction held 16 bases outside the gene matches. Germline V lookup: CDR1 LGHNA, CDR2 YSLEER.

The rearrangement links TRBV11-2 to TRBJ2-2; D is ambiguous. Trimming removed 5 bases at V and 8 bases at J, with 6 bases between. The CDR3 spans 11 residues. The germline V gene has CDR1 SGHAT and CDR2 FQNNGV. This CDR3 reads CASSLKGELFF. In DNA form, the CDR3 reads TGTGCCAGCAGCCTAAAGGGGGAGCTGTTTTTT.

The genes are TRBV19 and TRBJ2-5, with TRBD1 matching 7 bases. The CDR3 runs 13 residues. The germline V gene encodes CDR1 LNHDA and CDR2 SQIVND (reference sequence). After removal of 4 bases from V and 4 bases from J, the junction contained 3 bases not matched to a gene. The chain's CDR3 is CASSTAGGETQYF. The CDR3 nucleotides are TGTGCCAGTAGTACCGCAGGGGGAGAGACCCAGTACTTC.

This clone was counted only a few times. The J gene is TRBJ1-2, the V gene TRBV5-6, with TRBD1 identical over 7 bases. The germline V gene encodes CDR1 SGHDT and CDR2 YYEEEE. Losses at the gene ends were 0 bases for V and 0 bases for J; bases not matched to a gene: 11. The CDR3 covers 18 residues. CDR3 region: CASSLDIGTVEANYGYTF. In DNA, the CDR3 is TGTGCCAGCAGCTTGGATATCGGGACAGTGGAAGCTAACTATGGCTACACCTTC. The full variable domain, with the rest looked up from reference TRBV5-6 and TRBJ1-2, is DAGVTQSPTHLIKTRGQQVTLRCSPKSGHDTVSWYQQALGQGPQFIFQYYEEEERQRGNFPDRFSGHQFPNYSSELNVNALLLGDSALYLCASSLDIGTVEANYGYTFGSGTRLTVV.

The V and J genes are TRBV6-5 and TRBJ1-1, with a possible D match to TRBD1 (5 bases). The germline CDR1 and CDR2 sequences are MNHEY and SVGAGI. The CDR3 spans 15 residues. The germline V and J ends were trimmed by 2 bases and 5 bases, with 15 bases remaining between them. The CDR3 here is CASSYSRRGGTEAFF. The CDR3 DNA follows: TGTGCCAGCAGTTACAGCAGGAGGGGAGGAACTGAAGCTTTCTTT.

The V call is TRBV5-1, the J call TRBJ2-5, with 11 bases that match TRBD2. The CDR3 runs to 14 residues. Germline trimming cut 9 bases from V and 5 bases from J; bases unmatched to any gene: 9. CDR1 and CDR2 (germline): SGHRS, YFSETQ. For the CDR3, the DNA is TGCGCCAACGCTCTAGCGGGAGGCAGGGAGACCCAGTACTTC. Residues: CANALAGGRETQYF.

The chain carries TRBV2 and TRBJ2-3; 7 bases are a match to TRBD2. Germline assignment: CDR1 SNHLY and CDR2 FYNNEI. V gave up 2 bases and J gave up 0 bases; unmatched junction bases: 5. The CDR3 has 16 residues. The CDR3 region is CASSEPSGESTDTQYF. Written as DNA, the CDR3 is TGTGCCAGCAGTGAACCCAGCGGGGAAAGCACAGATACGCAGTATTTT.

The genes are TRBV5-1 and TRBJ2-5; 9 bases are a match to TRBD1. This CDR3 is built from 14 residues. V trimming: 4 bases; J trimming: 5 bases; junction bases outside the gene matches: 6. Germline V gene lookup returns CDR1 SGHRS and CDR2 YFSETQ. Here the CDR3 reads CASSEGQGPETQYF. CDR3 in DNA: TGCGCCAGCAGCGAGGGACAGGGTCCGGAGACCCAGTACTTC.